The clone carrying this T cell receptor (beta chain) was picked up many times. No antigen is known for it. One base away lies a much larger clone, so this may be a sequencing read error. The data are from a study of read filtering for tumor transcriptome and immune sequencing. About the study: Mean patient age was around 66 years, range 47 to 80; approximately 18 male, around 14 female. DNase treatment preceded whole-transcriptome library preparation. Study-wide findings and caveats: Without single-read clonotypes, shared clonotype proportions correlated more between IR-seq and RNA-seq.

Molecular barcoded adaptors covering alpha/delta and beta/gamma chains were used on roughly 400 ng RNA. TCRdb processed the reads anew with MiXCR; each CDR3 protein has one entry. The data show 5,000 or so distinct CDR3 sequences, about 20% seen once. Every patient had bone marrow sampled while the disease was active. The CDR3 length is 15 residues. J lost 10 bases, V lost 2 bases, and 4 bases had no gene match. Germline V gene lookup returns CDR1 SGHTA and CDR2 FQGNSA. This TCR came from a donor aged 40 or over with multiple myeloma. The gene calls are TRBV7-2 and TRBJ2-1, with TRBD2 matching over 14 bases. The specimen sequenced was a population of CD138-negative cells sorted from bone marrow. The CDR3 region has the DNA TGTGCCAGCAGCTTAAGGACTAGCGGGAGGAAGGAGCAGTTCTTC. It codes for CASSLRTSGRKEQFF.